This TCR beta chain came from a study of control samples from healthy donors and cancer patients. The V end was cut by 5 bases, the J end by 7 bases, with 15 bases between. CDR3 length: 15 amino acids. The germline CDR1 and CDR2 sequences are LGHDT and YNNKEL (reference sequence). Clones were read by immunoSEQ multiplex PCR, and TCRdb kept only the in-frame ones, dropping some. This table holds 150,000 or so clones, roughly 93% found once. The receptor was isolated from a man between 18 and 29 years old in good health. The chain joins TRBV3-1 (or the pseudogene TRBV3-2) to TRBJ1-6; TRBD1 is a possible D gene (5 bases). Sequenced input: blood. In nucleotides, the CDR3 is TGTGCCAGCAGCGCCCGTAGGGGTTGGAATTCACCCCTCCACTTT. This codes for CASSARRGWNSPLHF.